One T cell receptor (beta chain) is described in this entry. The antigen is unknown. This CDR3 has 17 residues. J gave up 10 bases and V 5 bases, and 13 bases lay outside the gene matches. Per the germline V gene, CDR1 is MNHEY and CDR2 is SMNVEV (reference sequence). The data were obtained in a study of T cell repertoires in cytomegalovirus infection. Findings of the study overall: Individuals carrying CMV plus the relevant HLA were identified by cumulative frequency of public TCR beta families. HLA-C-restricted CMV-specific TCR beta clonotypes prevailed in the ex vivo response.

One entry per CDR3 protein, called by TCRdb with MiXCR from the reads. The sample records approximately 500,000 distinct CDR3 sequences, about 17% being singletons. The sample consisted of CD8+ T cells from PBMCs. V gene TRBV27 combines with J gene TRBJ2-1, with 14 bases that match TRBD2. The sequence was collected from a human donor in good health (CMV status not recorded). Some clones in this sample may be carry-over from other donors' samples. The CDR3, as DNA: TGTGCCAGCAGTAGAGTACCGACTAGCGGGGGGGCCGGGGAGCAGTTCTTC. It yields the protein CASSRVPTSGGAGEQFF.